These 26 T cell receptor beta chains share one sample of origin, sequenced in a study of T cell responses to AZD1222 COVID-19 vaccine. Sequenced by immunoSEQ multiplex PCR; TCRdb stores in-frame clones only, minus some. The repertoire consists of under 25,000 clones, with approximately 84% occurring once and the leading ten covering roughly 15%. Sequenced material: peripheral blood, taken 28 days after the second AZD1222 dose. The receptors shown here come from an adult who received the AZD1222 COVID-19 vaccine.

The chain couples TRBV9 to TRBJ2-3; D might be TRBD2 (6 bases). The CDR3 length is 16 residues. V lost 4 bases and J 0 bases, leaving 15 bases between the germline ends. Germline V gives CDR1 SGDLS, CDR2 YYNGEE. CDR3 sequence (DNA): TGTGCCAGCAGCCCCCTTGCGGGACCTAGCACAGATACGCAGTATTTT. Protein sequence: CASSPLAGPSTDTQYF.

This chain links TRBV4-1 with TRBJ2-3, with TRBD1 matching over 8 bases. Germline V gene data show CDR1 as MGHRA and CDR2 as YSYEKL. This CDR3 comprises 15 residues. Germline trimming cut 5 bases from V and 0 bases from J; bases unmatched to any gene: 4. The CDR3 DNA reads TGCGCCAGCAGCGCAGGACAGGGAAGCACAGATACGCAGTATTTT. Amino acid sequence: CASSAGQGSTDTQYF.

The rearrangement uses TRBV14 and TRBJ2-3, with D uncertain. The CDR3 spans 16 residues. V was pared by 3 bases and J by 4 bases, with 17 bases between. Germline CDR1 and CDR2: SGHDN and FVKESK. The CDR3 is CASSHVVSLVPDTQYF. CDR3 in DNA: TGTGCCAGCAGCCACGTCGTTTCTCTAGTCCCAGATACGCAGTATTTT. Drawing the rest from reference TRBV14 and TRBJ2-3, the complete variable domain is EAGVTQFPSHSVIEKGQTVTLRCDPISGHDNLYWYRRVMGKEIKFLLHFVKESKQDESGMPNNRFLAERTGGTYSTLKVQPAELEDSGVYFCASSHVVSLVPDTQYFGPGTRLTVL.

This clone has only a few counts. The chain combines TRBV5-4 with TRBJ2-2; no definite D call. There are 14 residues in the CDR3. Germline V CDR1 and CDR2: SGHNT, YYREEE (reference sequence). The V end was cut by 5 bases, the J end by 1 base, with 9 bases between. This CDR3 is CASRLTGNTGELFF. The CDR3 DNA sequence: TGTGCCAGCAGGCTCACCGGGAACACCGGGGAGCTGTTTTTT.

The rearrangement joins TRBV30 to TRBJ1-1; D is uncertain. The V and J ends lost 2 bases and 7 bases respectively, with 8 bases between them. CDR3 length: 11 amino acids. Looked up from germline, CDR1 is GTSNPN and CDR2 is SVGIG (reference sequence). This CDR3 is CAWSPPGEAFF. The CDR3 nucleotides are TGTGCCTGGAGTCCGCCGGGTGAAGCTTTCTTT. Combining the CDR3 with reference TRBV30 and TRBJ1-1 gives the whole variable domain SQTIHQWPATLVQPVGSPLSLECTVEGTSNPNLYWYRQAAGRGLQLLFYSVGIGQISSEVPQNLSASRPQDRQFILSSKKLLLSDSGFYLCAWSPPGEAFFGQGTRLTVV.

This clone has a handful of counts. The chain couples TRBV6-5 to TRBJ2-3; possible D gene TRBD2, 5 bases. This CDR3 has 15 residues. V lost 6 bases to trimming and J lost 2 bases, with 15 bases between them. Germline V lookup: CDR1 MNHEY, CDR2 SVGAGI. The CDR3 DNA is TGTGCCAGCAGATTAGGCGGAGGACCCACAGATACGCAGTATTTT. Its protein product is CASRLGGGPTDTQYF.

The rearrangement joins TRBV4-1 to TRBJ2-3; 11 nucleotides align to TRBD2. Germline V gives CDR1 MGHRA, CDR2 YSYEKL. The J segment lost 6 bases and the V segment lost 4 bases, leaving 12 bases of the junction unmatched. The CDR3 is 17 residues long. CDR3: CASSLSRLAGNGDTQYF. CDR3 sequence (DNA): TGCGCCAGCAGCCTATCGCGACTAGCGGGAAATGGTGATACGCAGTATTTT.

V and J are TRBV10-1 and TRBJ1-4; D is possibly TRBD1 (6 bases). Trimming removed 10 bases at V and 4 bases at J, with 22 bases between. The CDR3 is 16 amino acids. Germline CDR1 WNHNN, CDR2 SYGVQD (reference sequence). The CDR3 is CATEVQIEGGNEKLFF. CDR3 DNA sequence: TGCGCCACCGAGGTCCAAATTGAGGGGGGTAATGAAAAACTGTTTTTT.

This rearrangement joins TRBV2 to TRBJ2-7; TRBD2 is a possible D gene (6 bases). V was clipped by 5 bases and J by 2 bases, with 13 bases between them. Germline V gives CDR1 SNHLY, CDR2 FYNNEI. The CDR3 sequence is 14 residues long. CDR3 nucleotides: TGTGCCAGCAGTCAGCGCTTAGCGGCCTACGAGCAGTACTTC. Its translation is CASSQRLAAYEQYF.

This clone was seen a handful of times. The CDR3 DNA reads TGTGCCTGGAGTCCCTCAGGACAGGTCTCACCCCTCCACTTT. Protein: CAWSPSGQVSPLHF. The chain couples TRBV30 to TRBJ1-6; 7 bases fit TRBD1. J gave up 10 bases and V 2 bases, and 8 bases lay outside the gene matches. CDR1 and CDR2 (germline): GTSNPN, SVGIG (reference sequence). This CDR3 has 14 residues.

The chain employs TRBV30 and TRBJ1-6; weak D call: TRBD1 (5 bases). The V and J ends lost 3 bases and 7 bases respectively, with 19 bases between them. The CDR3 has 16 residues. CDR1 and CDR2 (germline): GTSNPN, SVGIG (reference sequence). The CDR3 protein is CAWRVRESRFNSPLHF. The CDR3 region has the DNA TGTGCCTGGAGGGTCAGGGAATCACGATTCAATTCACCCCTCCACTTT. The whole variable domain, filled in from reference TRBV30 and TRBJ1-6, reads SQTIHQWPATLVQPVGSPLSLECTVEGTSNPNLYWYRQAAGRGLQLLFYSVGIGQISSEVPQNLSASRPQDRQFILSSKKLLLSDSGFYLCAWRVRESRFNSPLHFGNGTRLTVT.

The chain couples TRBV9 to TRBJ1-3, with 9 positions matching TRBD1. The germline V gene has CDR1 SGDLS and CDR2 YYNGEE. The CDR3 totals 15 residues. V shed 0 bases and J 2 bases; nucleotides not matched to a gene: 0. The CDR3 spells CASSVGDRAGNTIYF. The CDR3 region has the DNA TGTGCCAGCAGCGTAGGGGACAGGGCTGGAAACACCATATATTTT.

The chain uses TRBV7-3 and TRBJ1-5; D is perhaps TRBD1 (6 bases). CDR1 is SGHTA and CDR2 is FQGTGA in the germline V gene. V was trimmed by 2 bases and J by 3 bases, leaving 11 bases between them. The CDR3 covers 15 residues. DNA for the CDR3: TGTGCCAGCAGCTTACCCGACAGGCACAATCAGCCCCAGCATTTT. Encoded protein: CASSLPDRHNQPQHF.

The genes are TRBV5-1 and TRBJ2-3; D is perhaps TRBD1 or TRBD2 (5 bases each). The V end was cut by 0 bases, the J end by 3 bases, with 14 bases between. This CDR3 comprises 16 residues. The germline V gene encodes CDR1 SGHRS and CDR2 YFSETQ. The CDR3 nucleotides read TGCGCCAGCAGCTTGGCAGCAGGGTGGAGGACAGATACGCAGTATTTT. Its protein product is CASSLAAGWRTDTQYF.

The chain combines TRBV6-1 with TRBJ1-5; the D is unclear. The CDR3 is made up of 15 amino acids. The germline CDR1 and CDR2 sequences are MNHNS and SASEGT. Trimming stripped 2 bases from V and 0 bases from J, with 8 bases between. CDR3: CASSELSYSNQPQHF. CDR3 sequence (DNA): TGTGCCAGCAGTGAATTGAGTTATAGCAATCAGCCCCAGCATTTT.

This clone was seen just once. The chain employs TRBV12-3 or TRBV12-4 and TRBJ1-1; a possible D gene is TRBD1 (6 bases). The CDR3 sequence is 13 residues long. Trimming shortened V by 6 bases and J by 5 bases, and 13 bases separated the two germline ends. The CDR3, as DNA: TGTGCCAGCAGGGTTGGGGGGCAAACTGAAGCTTTCTTT. Translated: CASRVGGQTEAFF.

The J gene is TRBJ2-3, the V gene TRBV5-6; D might be TRBD1 or TRBD2, each matching 6 bases. CDR1 is SGHDT, CDR2 YYEEEE, per germline. There are 13 residues in the CDR3. The germline V and J ends were trimmed by 4 bases and 5 bases, with 11 bases remaining between them. Here the CDR3 DNA reads TGTGCCAGCAGCGAAAAGGGGGGAGATACGCAGTATTTT. Translation gives CASSEKGGDTQYF. Full variable domain (rest looked up from reference TRBV5-6 and TRBJ2-3): DAGVTQSPTHLIKTRGQQVTLRCSPKSGHDTVSWYQQALGQGPQFIFQYYEEEERQRGNFPDRFSGHQFPNYSSELNVNALLLGDSALYLCASSEKGGDTQYFGPGTRLTVL.

The chain employs TRBV24-1 and TRBJ2-7; D possibly corresponds to TRBD1 (6 bases). This CDR3 spans 14 amino acids. Germline V CDR1 and CDR2: KGHDR, SFDVKD. The ends were cut back, 4 bases at V and 8 bases at J, with 17 bases in the middle. The CDR3 bases are TGTGCCACCAGTGACCCCGCTAGTCAGGGGAAGCAGTACTTC. Its protein is CATSDPASQGKQYF.

There are a few counts of this clone. The V gene is TRBV2, the J gene TRBJ1-4; D ambiguous. From germline, CDR1 is SNHLY and CDR2 FYNNEI. CDR3 size: 16 residues. The ends were cut back, 5 bases at V and 0 bases at J, with 13 bases in the middle. This chain's CDR3 is CASSSWTVATNEKLFF. The CDR3 DNA reads as TGTGCCAGCAGTTCATGGACGGTTGCAACTAATGAAAAACTGTTTTTT.

V usage is TRBV19 and J usage is TRBJ2-6; D not certain. There are 16 residues in the CDR3. V was trimmed by 2 bases and J by 0 bases, leaving 8 bases between them. Germline V gives CDR1 LNHDA, CDR2 SQIVND (reference sequence). CDR3 residues: CASSIWVDSGANVLTF. The CDR3 DNA reads TGTGCCAGTAGTATATGGGTGGACTCTGGGGCCAACGTCCTGACTTTC.

In its sample, this clone was seen once. This chain links TRBV5-1 with TRBJ2-5; 8 nucleotides line up with TRBD1. Germline lookup yields CDR1 SGHRS and CDR2 YFSETQ. The CDR3 totals 15 residues. Trimming at V came to 4 bases and at J to 5 bases, leaving 10 bases not matched to a gene. In nucleotides, the CDR3 is TGCGCCAGCAGCCAAAAAACAGGGGGTGGGGAGACCCAGTACTTC. Translated: CASSQKTGGGETQYF.

The chain recombines TRBV28 with TRBJ1-5; TRBD1 matches 7 bases. Germline V gene data show CDR1 as MDHEN and CDR2 as SYDVKM. This CDR3 is built from 14 residues. V gave up 2 bases and J gave up 7 bases; unmatched junction bases: 5. The CDR3 sequence: CASSLAQGHQPQHF. The CDR3 DNA reads as TGTGCCAGCAGTTTAGCACAGGGGCACCAGCCCCAGCATTTT.

This clone was detected once. V is TRBV7-3 and J is TRBJ1-2, with 8 bases that match TRBD1. The V and J ends lost 5 bases and 6 bases, in that order; junction bases with no gene match: 8. Per germline, CDR1 SGHTA and CDR2 FQGTGA. This CDR3 is 14 amino acids long. The CDR3 here is CASSRAGGRDGYTF. CDR3 coding DNA: TGTGCCAGCAGCCGAGCAGGGGGCCGGGATGGCTACACCTTC. The entire variable domain, with the rest obtained from reference TRBV7-3 and TRBJ1-2, is as follows: GAGVSQTPSNKVTEKGKYVELRCDPISGHTALYWYRQSLGQGPEFLIYFQGTGAADDSGLPNDRFFAVRPEGSVSTLKIQRTERGDSAVYLCASSRAGGRDGYTFGSGTRLTVV.

This rearrangement joins TRBV10-3 to TRBJ1-2, with 8 bases lining up with TRBD1. Germline CDR1 and CDR2: ENHRY and SYGVKD. The CDR3 is 15 amino acids. Trimming took 3 bases from V and 8 from J; bases not matched to a gene: 11. CDR3 residues: CAISEARDRRAGYTF. The CDR3 DNA reads TGTGCCATCAGTGAAGCCAGGGACAGGCGTGCGGGCTACACCTTC.

The genes are TRBV28 and TRBJ2-7, with 9 bases lining up with TRBD2. Germline V CDR1 and CDR2: MDHEN, SYDVKM. The V and J ends lost 1 base and 6 bases, in that order; junction bases with no gene match: 10. The CDR3 runs to 16 residues. The CDR3 protein is CASSLSGGDSGSEQYF. CDR3 coding DNA: TGTGCCAGCAGTTTATCTGGCGGGGATAGCGGGAGCGAGCAGTACTTC.

The chain combines TRBV6-2 or TRBV6-3 with TRBJ2-7, with TRBD2 matching 10 bases. V lost 2 bases to trimming and J lost 2 bases; unmatched junction nucleotides: 6. Germline V gene lookup returns CDR1 MNHEY and CDR2 SVGEGT. The CDR3 totals 16 residues. The CDR3 nucleotides are TGTGCCAGCAGTTACACTCTAGCGGGGGCGACCTACGAGCAGTACTTC. This gives the protein CASSYTLAGATYEQYF.